These T cell receptor beta chains were read from a single sample in a study of blood T cell repertoires in COVID-19. Profiled with immunoSEQ multiplex PCR; TCRdb holds only in-frame clones, not every one. The sample carries under 300,000 clones, over 65% recorded once. The sequencing input was peripheral blood. The receptors were sampled from a man in his fifties or sixties who had recovered from COVID-19. The CDR3 runs from the conserved cysteine through the conserved F or W. D genes are given only for firm matches. Size tells how often a clone was seen (once, few, many) or the class of an expanded clone, and some rows leave it out.

v_gene	j_gene	abundance	d_gene	CDR3aa
TRBV29-1	TRBJ2-2	NA	NA	CSVEGRSRTGELFF
TRBV27	TRBJ2-1	few	TRBD2	CASSLFSGGRRIYEQFF
TRBV7-6	TRBJ1-5	NA	NA	CASSLTLDSNQPQHF
TRBV7-9	TRBJ2-7	NA	TRBD1	CASSRQGPYEQYF
TRBV28	TRBJ2-1	NA	TRBD2	CASSLPERGQFF
TRBV18	TRBJ1-4	NA	TRBD1	CASSLHRGNEKLFF
TRBV7-6	TRBJ2-1	NA	TRBD2	CASSLLVGGRSYNEQFF
TRBV20-1	TRBJ2-1	once	NA	CSARGPPREFF
TRBV6-5	TRBJ1-4	NA	NA	CASGREQGTNEKLFF
TRBV5-1	TRBJ2-3	NA	TRBD2	CASSLSGAADTQYF
TRBV28	TRBJ1-4	NA	NA	CASSYRGATEKLFF
TRBV18	TRBJ2-2	NA	NA	CASSPPGGATGELFF
TRBV2	TRBJ2-7	NA	TRBD1	CASSERVVGTAYEQYF
TRBV19	TRBJ1-2	NA	NA	CASSRRTGSYGYTF
TRBV11-2	TRBJ2-5	NA	TRBD2	CASSLVAGDLTQYF
TRBV18	TRBJ2-3	NA	TRBD2	CASSPSGLAGGADTQYF
TRBV24-1	TRBJ2-3	NA	TRBD2	CATSDRLAGEDTQYF
TRBV3-1/TRBV3-2	TRBJ2-4	NA	TRBD2	CASSQGTFGGNIQYF
TRBV5-6	TRBJ2-7	NA	TRBD1	CASSEPGQGYEQYF
TRBV11-2	TRBJ1-1	NA	TRBD1	CASSPNTGANTEAFF
TRBV4-1	TRBJ1-5	NA	NA	CASSQETAGNRQPQHF
TRBV6-5	TRBJ1-1	few	NA	CASSFSGNTEAFF
TRBV6-1	TRBJ1-5	once	TRBD1	CASSEVGTGRYSNQPQHF
TRBV13	TRBJ1-2	NA	NA	CASSLGVYGYTF
TRBV7-2	TRBJ2-3	NA	NA	CASSFVSTDTQYF
TRBV5-1	TRBJ2-6	NA	TRBD1	CASRAGQGVGANVLTF
TRBV5-6	TRBJ1-1	NA	TRBD1	CASSPKTGRILDTEAFF
TRBV7-9	TRBJ1-2	NA	TRBD1	CASSRWDRGFPYGYTF
TRBV5-1	TRBJ2-1	NA	TRBD2	CASSSRLAGGLGQQFF
TRBV12-3/TRBV12-4	TRBJ2-1	NA	TRBD1	CASSPPGGNEQFF
TRBV28	TRBJ1-5	NA	TRBD1	CASSPPLGTGDQPQHF
TRBV18	TRBJ2-2	NA	TRBD1	CASSQQSGTGRTGELFF
TRBV27	TRBJ2-7	NA	TRBD2	CASSFRGRTSVEQYF
TRBV19	TRBJ1-5	NA	NA	CASSMVYGGNQPQHF
TRBV3-1/TRBV3-2	TRBJ1-2	NA	NA	CASSLGALPLGGYTF
TRBV27	TRBJ1-1	NA	TRBD1	CASSLDRGNTEAFF
TRBV28	TRBJ2-3	NA	TRBD1	CASSKRTGGDTQYF
TRBV7-2	TRBJ2-5	once	NA	CASSLGPEVGQYF
TRBV6-5	TRBJ2-2	once	NA	CASTQTTSTGELFF
TRBV5-1	TRBJ1-2	NA	NA	CASSLEKQGYGYTF
TRBV19	TRBJ2-5	NA	TRBD2	CASRTRGGPETQYF
TRBV19	TRBJ1-3	NA	NA	CASGLLSGGGNGNTIYF
TRBV7-8	TRBJ2-3	NA	TRBD2	CASSLTSGGADTQYF
TRBV9	TRBJ2-5	NA	NA	CASSVGGQRGTQYF
TRBV19	TRBJ2-2	NA	NA	CASSIRGVNTGELFF